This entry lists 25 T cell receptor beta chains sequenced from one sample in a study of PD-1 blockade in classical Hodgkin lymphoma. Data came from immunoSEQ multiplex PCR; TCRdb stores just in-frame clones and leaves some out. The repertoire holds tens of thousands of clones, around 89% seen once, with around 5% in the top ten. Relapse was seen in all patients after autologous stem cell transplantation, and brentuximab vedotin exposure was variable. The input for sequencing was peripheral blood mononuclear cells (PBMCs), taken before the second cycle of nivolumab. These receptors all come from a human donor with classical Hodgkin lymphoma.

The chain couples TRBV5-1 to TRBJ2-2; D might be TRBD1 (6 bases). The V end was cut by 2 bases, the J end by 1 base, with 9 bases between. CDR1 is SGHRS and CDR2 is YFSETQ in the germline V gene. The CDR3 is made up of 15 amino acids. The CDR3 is CASSLQGQNTGELFF. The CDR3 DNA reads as TGCGCCAGCAGCTTACAGGGACAGAACACCGGGGAGCTGTTTTTT. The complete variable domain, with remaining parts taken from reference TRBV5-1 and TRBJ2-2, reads KAGVTQTPRYLIKTRGQQVTLSCSPISGHRSVSWYQQTPGQGLQFLFEYFSETQRNKGNFPGRFSGRQFSNSRSEMNVSTLELGDSALYLCASSLQGQNTGELFFGEGSRLTVL.

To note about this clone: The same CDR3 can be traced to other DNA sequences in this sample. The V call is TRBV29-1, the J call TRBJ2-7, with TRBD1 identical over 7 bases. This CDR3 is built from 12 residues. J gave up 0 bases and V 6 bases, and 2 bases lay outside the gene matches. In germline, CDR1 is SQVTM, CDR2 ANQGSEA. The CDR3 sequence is CSVWDSSYEQYF. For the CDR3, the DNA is TGCAGCGTGTGGGACAGCTCCTACGAGCAGTACTTC.

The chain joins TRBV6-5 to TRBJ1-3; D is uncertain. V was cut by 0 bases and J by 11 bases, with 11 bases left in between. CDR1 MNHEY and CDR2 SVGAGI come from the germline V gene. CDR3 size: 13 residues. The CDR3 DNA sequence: TGTGCCAGCAGTTACTCGAATTGGGCACCCATATATTTT. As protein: CASSYSNWAPIYF.

The CDR3 region is CASSLGGLGYTF. The CDR3 DNA sequence: TGTGCCAGCAGCTTAGGTGGGCTCGGCTACACCTTC. The rearrangement joins TRBV7-8 to TRBJ1-2; D is unclear. Deletions cut 1 base from V and 8 bases from J, with 8 bases between. The CDR3 length is 12 residues. Per germline, CDR1 SGHVS and CDR2 FQNEAQ.

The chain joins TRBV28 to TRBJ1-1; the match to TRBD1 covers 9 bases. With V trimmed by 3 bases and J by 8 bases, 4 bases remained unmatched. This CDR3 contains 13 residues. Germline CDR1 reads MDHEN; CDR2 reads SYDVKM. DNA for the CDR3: TGTGCCAGCAGTTTCCCGGGACAGGGCGAAGCTTTCTTT. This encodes CASSFPGQGEAFF.

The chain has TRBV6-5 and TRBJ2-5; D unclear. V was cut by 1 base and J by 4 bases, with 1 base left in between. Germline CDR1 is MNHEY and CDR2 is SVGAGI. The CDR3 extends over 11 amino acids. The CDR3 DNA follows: TGTGCCAGCAGTTACTTAGAGACCCAGTACTTC. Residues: CASSYLETQYF.

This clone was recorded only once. CDR3 in DNA: TGTGCCAGCAGTTCCGCGCTGACGGCAACTAGCAATGAAAAACTGTTTTTT. Translated: CASSSALTATSNEKLFF. V and J are TRBV27 and TRBJ1-4, with D uncertain. The CDR3 extends over 17 amino acids. Germline assignment: CDR1 MNHEY and CDR2 SMNVEV (reference sequence). The V end lost 4 bases, the J end lost 5 bases, and 20 bases lay between the germline ends.

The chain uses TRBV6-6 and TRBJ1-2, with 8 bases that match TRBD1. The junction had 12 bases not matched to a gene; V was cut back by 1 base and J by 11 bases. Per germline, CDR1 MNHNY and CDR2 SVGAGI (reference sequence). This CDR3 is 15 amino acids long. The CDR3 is CASSYLIPGQAIYTF. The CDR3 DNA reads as TGTGCCAGCAGTTACTTAATACCGGGACAGGCAATTTACACCTTC.

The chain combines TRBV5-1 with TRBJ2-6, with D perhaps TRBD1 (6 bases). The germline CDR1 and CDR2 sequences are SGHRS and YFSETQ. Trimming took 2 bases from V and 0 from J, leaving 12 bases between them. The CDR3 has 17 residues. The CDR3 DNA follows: TGCGCCAGCAGCTTAAGTGGACAGACCTCTGGGGCCAACGTCCTGACTTTC. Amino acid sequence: CASSLSGQTSGANVLTF.

The CDR3 region has the DNA TGTGCCAGCAGCAGGGGTGACACTGAAGCTTTCTTT. Translating it yields CASSRGDTEAFF. This chain uses TRBV6-1 with TRBJ1-1; D may be TRBD1 (6 bases). CDR1 is MNHNS, CDR2 SASEGT, per germline. This CDR3 comprises 12 residues. V lost 6 bases to trimming and J lost 3 bases, with 8 bases between them.

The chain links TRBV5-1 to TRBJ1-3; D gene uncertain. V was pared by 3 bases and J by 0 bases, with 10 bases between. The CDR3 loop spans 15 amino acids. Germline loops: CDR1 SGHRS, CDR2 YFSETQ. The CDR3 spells CASSSDGSSGNTIYF. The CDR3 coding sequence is TGCGCCAGCAGCTCGGACGGGAGCTCTGGAAACACCATATATTTT.

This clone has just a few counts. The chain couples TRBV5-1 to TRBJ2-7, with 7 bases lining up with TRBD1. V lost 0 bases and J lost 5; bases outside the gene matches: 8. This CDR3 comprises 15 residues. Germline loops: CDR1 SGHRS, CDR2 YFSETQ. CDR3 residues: CASSLGQGGLDEQYF. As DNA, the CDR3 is TGCGCCAGCAGCTTGGGACAGGGTGGCCTGGACGAGCAGTACTTC.

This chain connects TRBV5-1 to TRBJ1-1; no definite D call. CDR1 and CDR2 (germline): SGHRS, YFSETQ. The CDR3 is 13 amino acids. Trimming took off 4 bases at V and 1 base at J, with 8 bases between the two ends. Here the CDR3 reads CASSPEGNTEAFF. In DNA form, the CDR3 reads TGCGCCAGCAGCCCAGAGGGGAACACTGAAGCTTTCTTT.

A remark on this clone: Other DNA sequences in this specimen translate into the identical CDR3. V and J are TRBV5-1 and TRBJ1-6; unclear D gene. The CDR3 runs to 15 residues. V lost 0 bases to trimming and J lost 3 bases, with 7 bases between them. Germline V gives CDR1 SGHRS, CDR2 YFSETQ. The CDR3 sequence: CASSLAAGYNSPLHF. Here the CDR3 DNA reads TGCGCCAGCAGCTTGGCGGCAGGCTATAATTCACCCCTCCACTTT.

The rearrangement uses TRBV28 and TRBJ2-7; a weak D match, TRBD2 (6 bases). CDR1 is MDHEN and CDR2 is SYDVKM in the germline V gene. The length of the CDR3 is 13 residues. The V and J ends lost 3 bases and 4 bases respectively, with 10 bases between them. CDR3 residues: CASSFGGIYEQYF. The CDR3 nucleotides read TGTGCCAGCAGTTTTGGGGGGATTTACGAGCAGTACTTC.

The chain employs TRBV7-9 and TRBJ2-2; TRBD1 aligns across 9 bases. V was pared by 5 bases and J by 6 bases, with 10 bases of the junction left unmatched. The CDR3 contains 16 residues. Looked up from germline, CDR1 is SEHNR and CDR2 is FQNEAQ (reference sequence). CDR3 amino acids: CASSVQGAIVAGELFF. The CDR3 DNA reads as TGTGCCAGCAGCGTACAGGGGGCAATTGTGGCCGGGGAGCTGTTTTTT.

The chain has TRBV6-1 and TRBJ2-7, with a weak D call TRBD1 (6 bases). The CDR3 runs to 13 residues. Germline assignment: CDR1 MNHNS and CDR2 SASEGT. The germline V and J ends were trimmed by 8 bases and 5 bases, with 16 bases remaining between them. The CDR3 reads CASSVGRGNEQYF. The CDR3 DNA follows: TGTGCCAGCTCGGTAGGCAGGGGAAACGAGCAGTACTTC.

For the CDR3, the DNA is TGCGCCAGCAGCAGGGACCCGGGGAATACGCAGTATTTT. It translates to CASSRDPGNTQYF. This chain uses TRBV5-1 with TRBJ2-3, with D possibly called TRBD1 or TRBD2 (5 bases each). The CDR3 is 13 amino acids. Per germline, CDR1 SGHRS and CDR2 YFSETQ. The ends were cut back, 4 bases at V and 7 bases at J, with 13 bases in the middle.

The chain's CDR3 is CASSRGLANEQFF. CDR3 in DNA: TGTGCCAGCAGCAGGGGCCTGGCCAATGAGCAGTTCTTC. The genes are TRBV5-4 and TRBJ2-1, with D tentatively TRBD1 (5 bases). This CDR3 has 13 residues. V shed 4 bases and J shed 6 bases, with 11 bases lying between them. CDR1 and CDR2 from the germline V gene are SGHNT and YYREEE (reference sequence).

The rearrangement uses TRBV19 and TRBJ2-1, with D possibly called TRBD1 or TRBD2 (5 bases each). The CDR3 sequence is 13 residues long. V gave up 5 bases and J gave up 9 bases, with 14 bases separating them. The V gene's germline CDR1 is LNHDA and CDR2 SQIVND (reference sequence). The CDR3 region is CASSVTRDGEQFF. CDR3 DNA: TGTGCCAGTAGTGTGACCCGGGACGGTGAGCAGTTCTTC.

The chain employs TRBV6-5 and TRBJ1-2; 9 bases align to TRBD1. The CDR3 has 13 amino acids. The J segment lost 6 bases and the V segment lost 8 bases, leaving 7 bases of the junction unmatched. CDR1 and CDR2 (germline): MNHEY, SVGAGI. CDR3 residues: CASRSQGADGYTF. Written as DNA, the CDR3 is TGTGCCAGCCGCTCACAGGGGGCGGATGGCTACACCTTC.

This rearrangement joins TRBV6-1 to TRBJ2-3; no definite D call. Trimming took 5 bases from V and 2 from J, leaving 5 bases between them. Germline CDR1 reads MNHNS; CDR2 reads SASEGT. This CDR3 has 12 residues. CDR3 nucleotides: TGTGCCAGCAGTTATCACACAGATACGCAGTATTTT. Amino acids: CASSYHTDTQYF.

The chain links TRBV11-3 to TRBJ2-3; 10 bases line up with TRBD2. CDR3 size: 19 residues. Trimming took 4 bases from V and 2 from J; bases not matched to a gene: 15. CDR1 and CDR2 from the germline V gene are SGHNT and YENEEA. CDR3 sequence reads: CASSSGLAATTSSTDTQYF. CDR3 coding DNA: TGTGCCAGCAGCTCCGGACTAGCGGCCACCACAAGCTCCACAGATACGCAGTATTTT.

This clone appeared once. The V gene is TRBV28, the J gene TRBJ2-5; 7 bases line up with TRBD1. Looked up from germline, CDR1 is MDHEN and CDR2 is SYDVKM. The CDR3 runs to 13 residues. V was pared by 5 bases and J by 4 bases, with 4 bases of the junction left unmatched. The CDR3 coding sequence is TGTGCCAGCAGTCCGACAGGGAGAGAGACCCAGTACTTC. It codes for CASSPTGRETQYF.

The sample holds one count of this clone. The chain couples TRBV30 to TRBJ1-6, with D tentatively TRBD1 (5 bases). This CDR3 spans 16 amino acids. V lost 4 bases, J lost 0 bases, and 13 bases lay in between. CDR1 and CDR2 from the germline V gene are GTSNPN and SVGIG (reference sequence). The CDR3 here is CAWNRQSDSYNSPLHF. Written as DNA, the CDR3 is TGTGCCTGGAACAGACAGTCGGACTCCTATAATTCACCCCTCCACTTT.